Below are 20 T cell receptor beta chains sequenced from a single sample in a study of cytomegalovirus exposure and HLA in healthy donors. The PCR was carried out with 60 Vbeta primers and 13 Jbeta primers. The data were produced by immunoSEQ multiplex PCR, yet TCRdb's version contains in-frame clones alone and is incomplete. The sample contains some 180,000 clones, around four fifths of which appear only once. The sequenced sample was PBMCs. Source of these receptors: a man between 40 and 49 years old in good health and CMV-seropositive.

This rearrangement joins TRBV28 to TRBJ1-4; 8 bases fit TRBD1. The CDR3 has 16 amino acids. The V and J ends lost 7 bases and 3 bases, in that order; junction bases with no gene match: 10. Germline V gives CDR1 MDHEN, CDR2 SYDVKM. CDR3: CASTGQGGMANEKLFF. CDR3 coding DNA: TGTGCCAGCACCGGACAGGGCGGTATGGCTAATGAAAAACTGTTTTTT.

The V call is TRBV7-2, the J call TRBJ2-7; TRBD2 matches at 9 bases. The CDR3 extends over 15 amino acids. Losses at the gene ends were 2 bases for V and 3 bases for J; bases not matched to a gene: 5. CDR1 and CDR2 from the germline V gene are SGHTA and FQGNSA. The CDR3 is CASSLQSTSGYEQYF. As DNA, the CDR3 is TGTGCCAGCAGCTTACAGTCGACTAGCGGCTACGAGCAGTACTTC. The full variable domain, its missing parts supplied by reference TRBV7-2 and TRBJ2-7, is GAGVSQSPSNKVTEKGKDVELRCDPISGHTALYWYRQSLGQGLEFLIYFQGNSAPDKSGLPSDRFSAERTGGSVSTLTIQRTQQEDSAVYLCASSLQSTSGYEQYFGPGTRLTVT.

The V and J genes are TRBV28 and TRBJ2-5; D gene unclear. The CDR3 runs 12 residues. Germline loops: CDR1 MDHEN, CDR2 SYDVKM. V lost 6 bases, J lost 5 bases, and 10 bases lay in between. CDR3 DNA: TGTGCCAGCAGCCGCGGCACGGAGACCCAGTACTTC. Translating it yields CASSRGTETQYF.

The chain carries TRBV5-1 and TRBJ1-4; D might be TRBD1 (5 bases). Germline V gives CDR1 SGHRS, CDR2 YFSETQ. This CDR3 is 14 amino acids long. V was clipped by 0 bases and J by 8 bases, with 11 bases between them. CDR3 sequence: CASSLAKTDEKLFF. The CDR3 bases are TGCGCCAGCAGCTTGGCGAAGACAGACGAAAAACTGTTTTTT.

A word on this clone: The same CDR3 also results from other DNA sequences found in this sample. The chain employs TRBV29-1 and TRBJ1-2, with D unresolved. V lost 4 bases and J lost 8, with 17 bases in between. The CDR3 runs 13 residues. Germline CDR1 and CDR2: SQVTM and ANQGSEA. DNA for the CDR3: TGCAGCGTTGTGGGCGGGGTGATTGGCGGCTACACCTTC. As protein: CSVVGGVIGGYTF.

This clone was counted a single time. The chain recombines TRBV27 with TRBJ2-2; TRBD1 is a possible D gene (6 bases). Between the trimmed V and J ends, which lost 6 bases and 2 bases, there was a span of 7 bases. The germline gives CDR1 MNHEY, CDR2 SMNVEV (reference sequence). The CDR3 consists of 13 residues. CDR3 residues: CASRGANTGELFF. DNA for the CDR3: TGTGCCAGCAGGGGGGCAAACACCGGGGAGCTGTTTTTT.

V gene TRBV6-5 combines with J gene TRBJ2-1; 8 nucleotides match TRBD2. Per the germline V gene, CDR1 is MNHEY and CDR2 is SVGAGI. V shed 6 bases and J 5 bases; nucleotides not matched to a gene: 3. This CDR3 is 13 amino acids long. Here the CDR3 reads CASRLLADNEQFF. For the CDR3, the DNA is TGTGCCAGCAGACTACTAGCGGACAATGAGCAGTTCTTC.

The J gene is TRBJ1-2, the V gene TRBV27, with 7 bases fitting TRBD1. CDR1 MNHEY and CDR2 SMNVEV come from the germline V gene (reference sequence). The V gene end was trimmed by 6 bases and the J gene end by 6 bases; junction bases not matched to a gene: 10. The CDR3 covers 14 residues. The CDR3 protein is CASRLAGGSNGYTF. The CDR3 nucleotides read TGTGCCAGCAGGCTAGCAGGGGGAAGCAATGGCTACACCTTC.

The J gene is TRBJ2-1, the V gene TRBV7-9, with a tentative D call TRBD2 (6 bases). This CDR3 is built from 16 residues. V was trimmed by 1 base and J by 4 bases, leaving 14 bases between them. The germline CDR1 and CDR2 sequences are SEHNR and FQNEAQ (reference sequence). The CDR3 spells CASSLGGSGNYNEQFF. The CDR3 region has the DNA TGTGCCAGCAGCTTAGGTGGTAGCGGAAATTACAATGAGCAGTTCTTC.

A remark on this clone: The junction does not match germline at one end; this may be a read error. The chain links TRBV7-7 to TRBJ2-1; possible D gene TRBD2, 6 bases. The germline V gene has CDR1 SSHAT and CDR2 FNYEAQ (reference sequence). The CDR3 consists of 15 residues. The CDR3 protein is CASSLGAGGRYEQFF. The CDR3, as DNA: TGTGCTAGCAGCTTAGGAGCGGGTGGCAGGTATGAGCAGTTCTTC.

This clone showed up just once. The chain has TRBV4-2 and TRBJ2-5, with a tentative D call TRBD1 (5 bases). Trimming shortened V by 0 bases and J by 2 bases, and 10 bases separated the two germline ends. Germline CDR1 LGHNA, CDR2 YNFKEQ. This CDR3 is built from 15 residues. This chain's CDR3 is CASSQEGQGQETQYF. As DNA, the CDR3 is TGTGCCAGCAGCCAAGAGGGCCAGGGTCAAGAGACCCAGTACTTC.

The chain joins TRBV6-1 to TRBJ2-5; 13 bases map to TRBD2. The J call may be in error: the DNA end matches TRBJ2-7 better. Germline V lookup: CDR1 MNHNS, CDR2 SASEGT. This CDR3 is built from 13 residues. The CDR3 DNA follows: TGTGCCAGCGGGACTAGCGGGACCTACGAGCAGTACTTC. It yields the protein CASGTSGTYEQYF.

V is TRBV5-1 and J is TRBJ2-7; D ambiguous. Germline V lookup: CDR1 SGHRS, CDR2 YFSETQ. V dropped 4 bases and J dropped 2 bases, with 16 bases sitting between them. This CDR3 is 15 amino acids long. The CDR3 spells CASSISTTLTYEQYF. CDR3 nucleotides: TGCGCCAGCAGCATCTCTACCACTTTGACCTACGAGCAGTACTTC.

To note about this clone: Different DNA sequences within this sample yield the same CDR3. The CDR3 region has the DNA TGCGCCAGCAGCCCCCCGGGACAGGGGGCCAACGAGCAGTACTTC. It is translated as CASSPPGQGANEQYF. The V gene is TRBV5-1, the J gene TRBJ2-7, with 12 positions matching TRBD1. Germline V CDR1 and CDR2: SGHRS, YFSETQ. Trimming took 4 bases from V and 5 from J; bases not matched to a gene: 7. The CDR3 runs 15 residues.

CDR3 sequence: CASSLGLAYEQYF. The CDR3 DNA reads as TGTGCCAGCAGTCTAGGACTAGCCTACGAGCAGTACTTC. This chain connects TRBV27 to TRBJ2-7; 7 bases line up with TRBD2. CDR3 size: 13 residues. Trimming removed 5 bases from V and 2 bases from J; junction bases left unmatched: 3. Germline V lookup: CDR1 MNHEY, CDR2 SMNVEV (reference sequence).

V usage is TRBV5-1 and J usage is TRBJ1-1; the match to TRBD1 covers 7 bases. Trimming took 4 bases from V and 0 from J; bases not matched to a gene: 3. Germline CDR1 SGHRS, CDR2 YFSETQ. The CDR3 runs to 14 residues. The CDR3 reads CASSTGTVNTEAFF. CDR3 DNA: TGCGCCAGCAGCACCGGGACAGTGAACACTGAAGCTTTCTTT.

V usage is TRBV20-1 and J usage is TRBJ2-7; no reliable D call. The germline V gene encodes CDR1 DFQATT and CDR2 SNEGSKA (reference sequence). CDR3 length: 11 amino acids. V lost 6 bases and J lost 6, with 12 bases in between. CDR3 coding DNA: TGCAGTGCAAGACTGGCCCCCGAGCAGTACTTC. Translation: CSARLAPEQYF.

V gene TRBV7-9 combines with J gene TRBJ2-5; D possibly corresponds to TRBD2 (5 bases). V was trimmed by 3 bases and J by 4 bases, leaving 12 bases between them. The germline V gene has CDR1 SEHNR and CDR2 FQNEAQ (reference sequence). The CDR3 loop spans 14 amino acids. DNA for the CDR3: TGTGCCAGCAGCTTCCTCCGGGATGGAGAGACCCAGTACTTC. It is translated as CASSFLRDGETQYF. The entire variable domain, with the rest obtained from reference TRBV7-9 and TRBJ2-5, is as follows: DTGVSQNPRHKITKRGQNVTFRCDPISEHNRLYWYRQTLGQGPEFLTYFQNEAQLEKSRLLSDRFSAERPKGSFSTLEIQRTEQGDSAMYLCASSFLRDGETQYFGPGTRLLVL.

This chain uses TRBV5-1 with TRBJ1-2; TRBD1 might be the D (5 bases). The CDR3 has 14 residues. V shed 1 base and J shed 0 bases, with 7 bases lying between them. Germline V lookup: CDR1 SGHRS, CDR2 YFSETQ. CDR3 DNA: TGCGCCAGCAGCTTGCAGGGTGCTAACTATGGCTACACCTTC. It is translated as CASSLQGANYGYTF.

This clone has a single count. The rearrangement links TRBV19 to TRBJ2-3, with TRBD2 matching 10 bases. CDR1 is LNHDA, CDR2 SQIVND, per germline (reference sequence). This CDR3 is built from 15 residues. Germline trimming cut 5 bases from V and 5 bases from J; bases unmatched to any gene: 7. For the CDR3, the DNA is TGTGCCAGTAGTGAAACTAGCGGGACGGGAGATACGCAGTATTTT. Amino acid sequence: CASSETSGTGDTQYF.